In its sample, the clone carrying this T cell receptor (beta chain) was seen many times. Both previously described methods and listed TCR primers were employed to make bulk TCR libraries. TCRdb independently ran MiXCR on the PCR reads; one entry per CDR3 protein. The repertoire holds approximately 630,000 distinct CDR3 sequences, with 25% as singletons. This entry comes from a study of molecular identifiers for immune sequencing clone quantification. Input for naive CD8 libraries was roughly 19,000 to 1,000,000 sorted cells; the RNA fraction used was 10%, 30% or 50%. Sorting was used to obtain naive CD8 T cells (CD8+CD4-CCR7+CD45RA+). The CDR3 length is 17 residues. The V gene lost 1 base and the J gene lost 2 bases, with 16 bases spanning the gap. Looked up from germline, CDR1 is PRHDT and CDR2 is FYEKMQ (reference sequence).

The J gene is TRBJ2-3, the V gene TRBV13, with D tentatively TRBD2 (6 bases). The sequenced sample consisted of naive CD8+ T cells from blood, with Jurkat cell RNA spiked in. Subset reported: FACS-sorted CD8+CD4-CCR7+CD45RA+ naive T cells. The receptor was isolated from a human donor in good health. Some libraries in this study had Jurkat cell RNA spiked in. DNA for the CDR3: TGTGCCAGCAGCTTAGACCCGCCCGGGGGATCCACAGATACGCAGTATTTT. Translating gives CASSLDPPGGSTDTQYF.